A selection of T cell receptor beta chains follows, all from one sample in a study of CD8+ T cells in alopecia areata. The data were produced by immunoSEQ multiplex PCR, yet TCRdb's version contains in-frame clones alone and is incomplete. In the table there are some 120,000 clones, around 63% of which are singletons. The starting material was CD4+ T cells sorted from blood, obtained at week 4, from a patient treated with tofacitinib. The receptors originated from a human donor with alopecia areata. CDR3s include the opening cysteine and the closing phenylalanine or tryptophan. Each record gives: V gene, J gene, clone size, D gene, CDR3 protein, CDR3 DNA. D genes are given only for firm matches. The size field is filled for only some rows; it gives once, few, many or a size class.

V: TRBV6-5; J: TRBJ2-5; size: .; D: .; CDR3: CASTDRETQYF; DNA: TGTGCCAGCACCGACCGGGAGACCCAGTACTTC
V: TRBV10-3; J: TRBJ2-3; size: .; D: .; CDR3: CAISDNSPNTDTQYF; DNA: TGTGCCATCAGTGACAACAGCCCTAACACAGATACGCAGTATTTT
V: TRBV25-1; J: TRBJ2-1; size: few; D: TRBD1; CDR3: CASSVGTADEQFF; DNA: TGTGCCAGCAGTGTCGGGACAGCCGATGAGCAGTTCTTC
V: TRBV10-3; J: TRBJ2-5; size: .; D: TRBD1; CDR3: CAISEDRGQETQYF; DNA: TGTGCCATCAGTGAGGACAGGGGGCAAGAGACCCAGTACTTC
V: TRBV5-6; J: TRBJ2-2; size: .; D: .; CDR3: CASSFQGRNTGELFF; DNA: TGTGCCAGCAGCTTCCAGGGGCGTAACACCGGGGAGCTGTTTTTT
V: TRBV28; J: TRBJ1-4; size: few; D: .; CDR3: CASLQGVNEKLFF; DNA: TGTGCCAGCTTGCAGGGCGTTAATGAAAAACTGTTTTTT
V: TRBV23-1; J: TRBJ2-5; size: .; D: .; CDR3: CASSQSDRLDVETQYF; DNA: TGCGCCAGCAGTCAATCCGACAGGCTGGATGTGGAGACCCAGTACTTC
V: TRBV30; J: TRBJ2-3; size: few; D: TRBD2; CDR3: CAWSAGGAGGDTQYF; DNA: TGTGCCTGGTCAGCGGGGGGAGCGGGAGGAGATACGCAGTATTTT
V: TRBV5-1; J: TRBJ2-7; size: few; D: .; CDR3: CASSLEGAYEQYF; DNA: TGCGCCAGCAGCTTGGAAGGGGCCTACGAGCAGTACTTC
V: TRBV9; J: TRBJ2-5; size: .; D: .; CDR3: CASSVLDQETQYF; DNA: TGTGCCAGCAGCGTGTTGGATCAAGAGACCCAGTACTTC
V: TRBV15; J: TRBJ1-2; size: .; D: .; CDR3: CATSRDYNYGYTF; DNA: TGTGCCACCAGCAGAGACTATAACTATGGCTACACCTTC
V: TRBV30; J: TRBJ1-1; size: .; D: .; CDR3: CAWSVLADTEAFF; DNA: TGTGCCTGGAGTGTACTTGCGGACACTGAAGCTTTCTTT
V: TRBV2; J: TRBJ2-7; size: .; D: .; CDR3: CASSEDYEQYF; DNA: TGTGCCAGCAGTGAGGACTACGAGCAGTACTTC
V: TRBV28; J: TRBJ2-1; size: .; D: TRBD2; CDR3: CASAGGPLNEQFF; DNA: TGTGCCAGCGCGGGAGGGCCTCTCAATGAGCAGTTCTTC
V: TRBV9; J: TRBJ1-2; size: few; D: .; CDR3: CASSPGRDNGYTF; DNA: TGTGCCAGCAGCCCGGGCAGGGATAATGGCTACACCTTC
V: TRBV12-5; J: TRBJ1-1; size: .; D: TRBD1; CDR3: CASGLVLGTGASNTEAFF; DNA: TGTGCTAGTGGCTTGGTACTCGGGACAGGGGCCTCGAACACTGAAGCTTTCTTT
V: TRBV7-2; J: TRBJ2-3; size: .; D: .; CDR3: CASSTQTITDTQYF; DNA: TGTGCCAGCAGCACTCAGACGATCACAGATACGCAGTATTTT
V: TRBV6-5; J: TRBJ1-1; size: .; D: .; CDR3: CASSYDDRLNTEAFF; DNA: TGTGCCAGCAGTTACGATGACAGACTGAACACTGAAGCTTTCTTT
V: TRBV25-1; J: TRBJ2-3; size: .; D: .; CDR3: CASSESGGDTQYF; DNA: TGTGCCAGCAGTGAATCTGGGGGAGATACGCAGTATTTT
V: TRBV4-2; J: TRBJ2-3; size: .; D: TRBD2; CDR3: CASSQDPPTGIAGGGTDTQYF; DNA: TGTGCCAGCAGCCAAGACCCCCCAACCGGAATAGCGGGGGGGGGCACAGATACGCAGTATTTT
V: TRBV6-5; J: TRBJ1-2; size: few; D: TRBD1; CDR3: CASTRGQAGYGYTF; DNA: TGTGCCAGCACCCGCGGACAGGCGGGCTATGGCTACACCTTC
V: TRBV30; J: TRBJ2-3; size: .; D: .; CDR3: CAWSQAADTQYF; DNA: TGTGCCTGGAGCCAAGCGGCAGATACGCAGTATTTT
V: TRBV28; J: TRBJ2-7; size: .; D: .; CDR3: CASSLGTYEQYF; DNA: TGTGCCAGCAGTTTGGGGACCTACGAGCAGTACTTC
V: TRBV30; J: TRBJ2-3; size: .; D: TRBD2; CDR3: CAWSPGLAGTDTQYF; DNA: TGTGCCTGGAGCCCGGGACTAGCGGGCACAGATACGCAGTATTTT
V: TRBV5-1; J: TRBJ2-5; size: .; D: TRBD1; CDR3: CASSPQPGTGQETQYF; DNA: TGCGCCAGCAGCCCCCAGCCGGGGACAGGGCAAGAGACCCAGTACTTC
V: TRBV2; J: TRBJ2-7; size: .; D: TRBD1; CDR3: CASSEGDRGSYEQYF; DNA: TGTGCCAGCAGTGAAGGCGACAGGGGGTCCTACGAGCAGTACTTC
V: TRBV9; J: TRBJ2-6; size: .; D: TRBD1; CDR3: CASRVTTGGAPSGANVLTF; DNA: TGTGCCAGCAGAGTAACCACAGGGGGTGCCCCCTCTGGGGCCAACGTCCTGACTTTC
V: TRBV30; J: TRBJ1-5; size: .; D: TRBD1; CDR3: CACSTGPGQPQHF; DNA: TGTGCCTGCTCGACAGGGCCCGGTCAGCCCCAGCATTTT
V: TRBV9; J: TRBJ2-5; size: .; D: .; CDR3: CASSVGQGPQETQYF; DNA: TGTGCCAGCAGCGTAGGGCAGGGACCACAAGAGACCCAGTACTTC
V: TRBV6-6; J: TRBJ2-1; size: .; D: .; CDR3: CASSNSDNEQFF; DNA: TGTGCCAGCAGTAATTCCGACAATGAGCAGTTCTTC
V: TRBV25-1; J: TRBJ2-1; size: .; D: TRBD2; CDR3: CASTPSGIKRQFF; DNA: TGTGCCAGCACCCCCAGCGGGATCAAGCGGCAGTTCTTC
V: TRBV18; J: TRBJ1-2; size: few; D: .; CDR3: CASSPIGGQATGYGYTF; DNA: TGTGCCAGCTCACCAATAGGAGGGCAGGCCACTGGCTATGGCTACACCTTC
V: TRBV9; J: TRBJ1-5; size: .; D: .; CDR3: CASSVARNLSNQPQHF; DNA: TGTGCCAGCAGCGTAGCTCGGAACTTAAGCAATCAGCCCCAGCATTTT
V: TRBV10-3; J: TRBJ1-2; size: .; D: .; CDR3: CAITDSLYGYTF; DNA: TGTGCCATCACGGACAGCCTCTATGGCTACACCTTC
V: TRBV2; J: TRBJ1-6; size: .; D: TRBD1; CDR3: CASTVQGAENSPLHF; DNA: TGTGCCAGCACCGTACAGGGGGCCGAAAATTCACCCCTCCACTTT
V: TRBV29-1; J: TRBJ2-7; size: few; D: .; CDR3: CSVDTIYEQYF; DNA: TGCAGCGTTGACACGATCTACGAGCAGTACTTC
V: TRBV2; J: TRBJ2-3; size: .; D: .; CDR3: CASSVRDTQYF; DNA: TGTGCCAGCAGTGTTAGAGATACGCAGTATTTT